Detailed here is one T cell receptor beta chain. No antigen is known for it. The study ran its PCR with 60 Vbeta and 13 Jbeta primers. Generated by immunoSEQ multiplex PCR, the TCRdb table keeps only in-frame clones and is missing some. The table lists about 170,000 clones, approximately 73% of them singletons. This sample is part of a study of cytomegalovirus exposure and HLA in healthy donors. Findings and caveats of the study: DRB1 showed the most TCR associations and HLA-C the fewest in a later analysis, as rates varied by HLA locus.

This TCR came from a woman aged 18-29 years in good health and CMV-seropositive. The sequenced sample was PBMCs.

CDR3 in amino acids: CAWRGGGAGELFF. The CDR3 DNA is TGTGCCTGGAGAGGCGGGGGGGCCGGGGAGCTGTTTTTT. This sequence joins TRBV30 and TRBJ2-2; 9 bases map to TRBD2. This CDR3 region has 13 residues. The germline gives CDR1 GTSNPN, CDR2 SVGIG (reference sequence). V was clipped by 3 bases and J by 6 bases; unmatched bases: 2.